A single sample gave rise to the 14 T cell receptor beta chains below, sequenced in a study of blood T cell repertoires in COVID-19. The protocol was immunoSEQ multiplex PCR, while the TCRdb copy is restricted to in-frame clones and leaves out a portion. The sample includes approximately 150,000 clones, 70% to 85% of them seen just once. What was sequenced was PBMCs or T cells enriched from blood (not recorded which). The receptors were gathered from a woman in her sixties or seventies in a cohort exposed to, infected with or recovered from COVID-19 (not recorded which).

This chain links TRBV29-1 with TRBJ1-1; D not resolved. V gave up 7 bases and J gave up 11 bases, with 20 bases separating them. The CDR3 loop spans 12 amino acids. Germline CDR1 reads SQVTM; CDR2 reads ANQGSEA. CDR3 DNA: TGCAGCGCCTTCCGTTCCCCGGGTCGGGCTTTCTTT. It translates to CSAFRSPGRAFF.

The J gene is TRBJ1-5, the V gene TRBV19, with 8 bases aligning to TRBD1. J lost 1 base, V lost 4 bases, and 3 bases had no gene match. Germline values: CDR1 LNHDA, CDR2 SQIVND (reference sequence). The CDR3 contains 15 residues. CDR3 DNA sequence: TGTGCCAGTAGTACGGACAGGGCCAGCAATCAGCCCCAGCATTTT. Protein product: CASSTDRASNQPQHF.

This rearrangement joins TRBV4-1 to TRBJ2-3; the D is unclear. Between the trimmed V and J ends, which lost 2 bases and 2 bases, there was a span of 5 bases. The length of the CDR3 is 13 residues. The germline CDR1 and CDR2 sequences are MGHRA and YSYEKL. In DNA, the CDR3 is TGCGCCAGCAGCCAACAGGCCACAGATACGCAGTATTTT. Amino acid sequence: CASSQQATDTQYF.

The genes are TRBV5-1 and TRBJ1-1, with 7 bases identical to TRBD1. Germline assignment: CDR1 SGHRS and CDR2 YFSETQ. V lost 6 bases, J lost 2 bases, and 7 bases stayed unmatched. The CDR3 has 14 amino acids. The CDR3 reads CASTVQGFNTEAFF. CDR3 sequence (DNA): TGCGCCAGCACCGTACAGGGGTTCAACACTGAAGCTTTCTTT.

The gene calls are TRBV4-3 and TRBJ2-1; weak D call: TRBD1 (6 bases). The V gene's germline CDR1 is LGHNA and CDR2 YSLEER. The V end lost 1 base, the J end lost 6 bases, and 16 bases lay between the germline ends. CDR3 length: 16 amino acids. DNA for the CDR3: TGCGCCAGCAGCCAAGGGACCGGGACACTCTCCAATGAGCAGTTCTTC. This codes for CASSQGTGTLSNEQFF.

This rearrangement joins TRBV11-2 to TRBJ2-1, with a tentative D call TRBD2 (5 bases). V was cut by 3 bases and J by 10 bases, with 10 bases left in between. Germline loops: CDR1 SGHAT, CDR2 FQNNGV. The CDR3 is 12 amino acids. CDR3: CASSFLAREQFF. CDR3 nucleotides: TGTGCCAGCAGCTTTTTAGCGAGGGAGCAGTTCTTC.

This clone was seen a few times. This chain uses TRBV28 with TRBJ1-4, with D possibly being TRBD1 (6 bases). The V end was cut by 2 bases, the J end by 7 bases, with 8 bases between. Germline CDR1 is MDHEN and CDR2 is SYDVKM. The CDR3 has 13 amino acids. As DNA, the CDR3 is TGTGCCAGCAGTTTAAGGGGGACTGAAAAACTGTTTTTT. Encoded protein: CASSLRGTEKLFF.

This chain joins TRBV2 and TRBJ2-7; 7 bases agree with TRBD1. CDR3 length: 13 residues. Germline lookup yields CDR1 SNHLY and CDR2 FYNNEI. The V gene end was trimmed by 7 bases and the J gene end by 3 bases; junction bases not matched to a gene: 6. In nucleotides, the CDR3 is TGTGCCAGCACTCGGACAGGAAGCTACGAGCAGTACTTC. Its translation is CASTRTGSYEQYF.

This clone was observed a handful of times. The rearrangement uses TRBV24-1 and TRBJ2-2; possible D gene TRBD1, 7 bases. The V end was cut by 8 bases, the J end by 3 bases, with 15 bases between. Germline-derived CDR1 and CDR2 are KGHDR and SFDVKD. The CDR3 has 15 residues. The CDR3: CATNQGRGDTGELFF. Here the CDR3 DNA reads TGTGCCACCAACCAAGGCAGGGGGGACACCGGGGAGCTGTTTTTT.

V is TRBV3-1 (or the pseudogene TRBV3-2) and J is TRBJ1-4; TRBD1 agrees at 7 bases. The CDR3 has 15 amino acids. V was pared by 2 bases and J by 7 bases, with 7 bases of the junction left unmatched. Per germline, CDR1 LGHDT and CDR2 YNNKEL (reference sequence). The CDR3 here is CASSQPGTAGEKLFF. As DNA, the CDR3 is TGTGCCAGCAGCCAACCAGGGACAGCTGGTGAAAAACTGTTTTTT.

The V gene is TRBV5-5, the J gene TRBJ1-4; D might be TRBD1 (6 bases). Germline V gene sequence: CDR1 SGHKS, CDR2 YYEKEE (reference sequence). The V gene lost 1 base and the J gene lost 2 bases, with 6 bases spanning the gap. This CDR3 spans 14 amino acids. The CDR3 sequence is CASSLQGTNEKLFF. As DNA, the CDR3 is TGTGCCAGCAGCTTGCAGGGGACTAATGAAAAACTGTTTTTT. The full variable domain, rest sourced from reference TRBV5-5 and TRBJ1-4, is DAGVTQSPTHLIKTRGQQVTLRCSPISGHKSVSWYQQVLGQGPQFIFQYYEKEERGRGNFPDRFSARQFPNYSSELNVNALLLGDSALYLCASSLQGTNEKLFFGSGTQLSVL.

V gene TRBV28 combines with J gene TRBJ2-3; D is undetermined. CDR1 is MDHEN and CDR2 is SYDVKM in the germline V gene. With 2 bases removed from V and 4 bases from J, the gap between germline ends came to 7 bases. CDR3 length: 13 residues. In DNA form, the CDR3 reads TGTGCCAGCAGTTTAGTCGCGGCAGATACGCAGTATTTT. Protein sequence: CASSLVAADTQYF.

In its sample, this clone was seen a few times. J is TRBJ1-4 and V is TRBV7-8; 8 bases line up with TRBD1. The CDR3 sequence is 13 residues long. Germline V gene lookup returns CDR1 SGHVS and CDR2 FQNEAQ. The junction had 2 bases not matched to a gene; V was cut back by 4 bases and J by 7 bases. CDR3 residues: CASSYDRGEKLFF. The CDR3 coding sequence is TGTGCCAGCAGCTATGACAGGGGTGAAAAACTGTTTTTT.

This clone was detected many times. This chain connects TRBV12-3 or TRBV12-4 to TRBJ1-1, with D hard to call. Trimming took off 2 bases at V and 1 base at J, with 5 bases between the two ends. The CDR3 sequence is 13 residues long. The CDR3 reads CASSLQRNTEAFF. Written as DNA, the CDR3 is TGTGCCAGCAGTTTACAGCGGAACACTGAAGCTTTCTTT.